The clone carrying this T cell receptor beta chain was counted between two and nine times. The antigen remains undetermined. The sample comes from a study of blood T cells in healthy people across ages. Per sample, at least 6 micrograms of total RNA were extracted. A second PCR of roughly 7 to 11 cycles used a sample-barcoded 5' primer and a J-beta primer mix. Every cDNA molecule carried a tag from a template-switch adaptor bearing 12 random nucleotides. TCRdb used MiXCR to reprocess the 5' RACE reads, holding one entry per CDR3 protein. The sample includes about 1.1 million distinct CDR3 sequences, roughly two fifths of them seen just once. Study-wide findings and caveats: A roughly linear fall in TCR beta diversity per million T cells was seen with increasing age.

The CDR3 spans 12 residues. The V end was cut by 3 bases, the J end by 7 bases, with 9 bases between. The germline CDR1 and CDR2 sequences are LGHDT and YNNKEL (reference sequence). The source material was blood. This clonotype was obtained from a man younger than 35 in good health. This sequence joins TRBV3-1 and TRBJ1-2; D is unresolved. The CDR3 coding sequence is TGTGCCAGCAGCCACGGGGAGGGTGGCTACACCTTC. Translation gives CASSHGEGGYTF. The entire variable domain, with the rest obtained from reference TRBV3-1 and TRBJ1-2, is as follows: DTAVSQTPKYLVTQMGNDKSIKCEQNLGHDTMYWYKQDSKKFLKIMFSYNNKELIINETVPNRFSPKSPDKAHLNLHINSLELGDSAVYFCASSHGEGGYTFGSGTRLTVV.